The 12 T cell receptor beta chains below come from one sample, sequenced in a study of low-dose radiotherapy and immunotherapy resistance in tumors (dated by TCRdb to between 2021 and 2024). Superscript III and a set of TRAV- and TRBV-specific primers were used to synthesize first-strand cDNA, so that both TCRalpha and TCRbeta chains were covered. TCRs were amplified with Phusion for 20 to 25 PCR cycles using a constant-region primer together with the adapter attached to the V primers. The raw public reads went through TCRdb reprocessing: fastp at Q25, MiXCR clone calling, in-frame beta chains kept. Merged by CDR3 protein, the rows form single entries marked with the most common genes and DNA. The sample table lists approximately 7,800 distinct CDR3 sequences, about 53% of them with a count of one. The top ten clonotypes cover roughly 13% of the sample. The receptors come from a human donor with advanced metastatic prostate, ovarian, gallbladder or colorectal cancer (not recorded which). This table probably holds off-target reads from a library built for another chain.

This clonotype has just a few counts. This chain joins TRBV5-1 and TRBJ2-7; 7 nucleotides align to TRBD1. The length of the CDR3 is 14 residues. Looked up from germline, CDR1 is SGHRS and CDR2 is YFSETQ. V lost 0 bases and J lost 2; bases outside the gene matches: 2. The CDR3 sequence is CASSLVQGAYEQYF. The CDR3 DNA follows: TGCGCCAGCAGCTTGGTCCAGGGGGCCTACGAGCAGTACTTC.

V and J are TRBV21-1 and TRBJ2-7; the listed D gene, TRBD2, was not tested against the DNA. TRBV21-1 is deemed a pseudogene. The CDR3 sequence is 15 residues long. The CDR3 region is CASRISGRSPYEQYF. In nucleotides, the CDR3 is TGTGCCAGCAGGATTAGCGGGAGGTCCCCCTACGAGCAGTACTTC.

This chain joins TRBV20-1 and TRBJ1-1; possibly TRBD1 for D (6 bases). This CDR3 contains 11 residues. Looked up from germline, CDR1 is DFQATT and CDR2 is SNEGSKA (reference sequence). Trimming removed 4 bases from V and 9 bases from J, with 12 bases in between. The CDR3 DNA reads TGCAGTGCTAACAGGGTTTTTAAAGCTTTCTTT. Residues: CSANRVFKAFF.

CDR3 sequence reads: CASSLAGTINTGELFF. The CDR3 bases are TGTGCCAGCAGCTTAGCCGGGACAATCAACACCGGGGAGCTGTTTTTT. The chain combines TRBV5-4 with TRBJ2-2, with D perhaps TRBD1 (6 bases). The CDR3 has 16 residues. Trimming shortened V by 2 bases and J by 2 bases, and 13 bases separated the two germline ends. Germline CDR1 and CDR2: SGHNT and YYREEE (reference sequence).

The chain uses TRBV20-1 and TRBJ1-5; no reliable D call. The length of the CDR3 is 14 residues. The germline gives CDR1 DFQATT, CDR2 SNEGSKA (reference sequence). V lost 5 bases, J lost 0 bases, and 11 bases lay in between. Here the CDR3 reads CSASPSSSNQPQHF. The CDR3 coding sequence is TGCAGTGCTTCACCATCTAGTAGCAATCAGCCCCAGCATTTT.

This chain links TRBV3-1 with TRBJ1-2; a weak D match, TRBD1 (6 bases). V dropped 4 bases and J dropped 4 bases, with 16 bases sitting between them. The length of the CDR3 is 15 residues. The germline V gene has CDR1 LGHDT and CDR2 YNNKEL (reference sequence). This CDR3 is CASSRLEGEAYGYTF. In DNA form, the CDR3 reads TGTGCCAGCAGCCGGCTCGAGGGGGAGGCCTATGGCTACACCTTC.

CDR3 residues: CASSFRDGSYEQYF. The DNA for the CDR3 is TGTGCCAGCAGTTTTCGGGACGGCTCCTACGAGCAGTACTTC. The rearrangement joins TRBV12-3 or TRBV12-4 to TRBJ2-7; D could derive from TRBD1 or TRBD2 (5 bases each). The CDR3 covers 14 residues. V was trimmed by 3 bases and J by 0 bases, leaving 9 bases between them.

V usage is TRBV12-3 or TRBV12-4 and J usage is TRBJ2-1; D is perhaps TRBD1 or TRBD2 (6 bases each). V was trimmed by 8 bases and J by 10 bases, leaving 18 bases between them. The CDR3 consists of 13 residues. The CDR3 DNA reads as TGTGCCAGCGAATTACAGGGTGGGGGGGAGCAGTTCTTC. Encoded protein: CASELQGGGEQFF.

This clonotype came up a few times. The CDR3 is CASSVTGSNTEAFF. DNA of the CDR3: TGTGCCAGCAGTGTGACTGGTTCTAACACTGAAGCTTTCTTT. The genes are TRBV5-4 and TRBJ1-1; no clear D. CDR1 and CDR2 (germline): SGHNT, YYREEE (reference sequence). The CDR3 has 14 amino acids. V lost 5 bases and J 2 bases, leaving 13 bases between the germline ends.

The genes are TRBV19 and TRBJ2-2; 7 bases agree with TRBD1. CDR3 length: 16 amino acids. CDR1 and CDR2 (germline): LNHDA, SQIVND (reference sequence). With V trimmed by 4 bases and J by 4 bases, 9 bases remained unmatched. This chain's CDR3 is CASSTDRDSFTGELFF. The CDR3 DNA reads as TGTGCCAGTAGTACAGATCGGGACAGCTTCACCGGGGAGCTGTTTTTT.

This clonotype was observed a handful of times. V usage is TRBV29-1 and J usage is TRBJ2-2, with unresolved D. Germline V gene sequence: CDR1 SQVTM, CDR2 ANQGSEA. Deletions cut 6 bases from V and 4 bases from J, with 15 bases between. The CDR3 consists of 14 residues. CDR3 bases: TGCAGCGTCCTACGAAACGCAGGCACCGGGGAGCTGTTTTTT. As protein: CSVLRNAGTGELFF.

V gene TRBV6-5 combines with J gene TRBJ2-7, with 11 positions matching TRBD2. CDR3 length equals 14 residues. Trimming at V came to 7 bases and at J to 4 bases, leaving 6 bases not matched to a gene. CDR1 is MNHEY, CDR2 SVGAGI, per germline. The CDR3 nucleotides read TGTGCCAGCAACACACTAGCGGGGGCTTACGAGCAGTACTTC. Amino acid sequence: CASNTLAGAYEQYF.